Shown below are 22 T cell receptor beta chains from a single sample sequenced in a study of T cell responses to AZD1222 COVID-19 vaccine. TCRdb's copy holds only in-frame clones and misses some; the assay was immunoSEQ multiplex PCR. Found here are 150,000 to 200,000 clones, about 95% of them singletons; the top ten hold about 0.6%. The specimen was peripheral blood, collected on day 0 of AZD1222 vaccination. The receptors come from an adult in good health.

The chain recombines TRBV18 with TRBJ2-2; TRBD1 agrees at 7 bases. CDR1 KGHSH and CDR2 LQKENI come from the germline V gene. J lost 3 bases, V lost 2 bases, and 3 bases had no gene match. This CDR3 has 15 residues. This chain's CDR3 is CASSPRQGDTGELFF. The CDR3 DNA reads TGTGCCAGCTCACCAAGGCAGGGGGACACCGGGGAGCTGTTTTTT.

CDR3 DNA sequence: TGTGCTAGTGGGCTTGCGGCTGATACGCAGTATTTT. Residues: CASGLAADTQYF. The chain uses TRBV12-5 and TRBJ2-3, with D uncertain. V was trimmed by 6 bases and J by 6 bases, leaving 10 bases between them. The CDR3 totals 12 residues. Germline assignment: CDR1 LGHNT and CDR2 FRNRAP.

The chain's CDR3 is CASSLGRGWGNQPQHF. The CDR3 DNA sequence: TGTGCCAGCAGCTTGGGACGGGGCTGGGGCAATCAGCCCCAGCATTTT. The chain combines TRBV5-5 with TRBJ1-5; tentatively, D is TRBD1 (5 bases). Germline CDR1 SGHKS, CDR2 YYEKEE (reference sequence). CDR3 length: 16 residues. Trimming took off 0 bases at V and 2 bases at J, with 12 bases between the two ends. The variable domain in full, completed from reference TRBV5-5 and TRBJ1-5, reads DAGVTQSPTHLIKTRGQQVTLRCSPISGHKSVSWYQQVLGQGPQFIFQYYEKEERGRGNFPDRFSARQFPNYSSELNVNALLLGDSALYLCASSLGRGWGNQPQHFGDGTRLSIL.

J is TRBJ1-1 and V is TRBV6-1, with unresolved D. The CDR3 runs 14 residues. Between the trimmed V and J ends, which lost 0 bases and 10 bases, there was a span of 15 bases. Per germline, CDR1 MNHNS and CDR2 SASEGT. CDR3 protein: CASSEARHGKGAFF. Here the CDR3 DNA reads TGTGCCAGCAGTGAAGCTAGGCACGGGAAGGGAGCTTTCTTT.

This clone came up once. The rearrangement links TRBV27 to TRBJ2-7; TRBD2 agrees at 11 bases. V dropped 1 base and J dropped 2; count of bases not matched to a gene: 1. The CDR3 length is 15 residues. CDR1 MNHEY and CDR2 SMNVEV come from the germline V gene (reference sequence). The CDR3 loop is CASSLLAGGTYEQYF. CDR3 sequence (DNA): TGTGCCAGCAGTTTATTAGCGGGAGGGACCTACGAGCAGTACTTC.

The J gene is TRBJ2-6, the V gene TRBV7-3; D is possibly TRBD1 (6 bases). The CDR3 sequence is 15 residues long. V lost 5 bases, J lost 1 base, and 9 bases lay in between. Germline CDR1 is SGHTA and CDR2 is FQGTGA. This CDR3 reads CASSPQGSGANVLTF. The CDR3, as DNA: TGTGCCAGCAGCCCACAGGGTTCTGGGGCCAACGTCCTGACTTTC. Filled out from reference TRBV7-3 and TRBJ2-6, the complete variable domain reads GAGVSQTPSNKVTEKGKYVELRCDPISGHTALYWYRQSLGQGPEFLIYFQGTGAADDSGLPNDRFFAVRPEGSVSTLKIQRTERGDSAVYLCASSPQGSGANVLTFGAGSRLTVL.

This clone was detected only a few times. The V call is TRBV2, the J call TRBJ1-1, with D possibly TRBD1 on 6 matching bases. CDR1 SNHLY and CDR2 FYNNEI come from the germline V gene. V shed 6 bases and J shed 5 bases, with 19 bases lying between them. The CDR3 spans 15 residues. CDR3 sequence (DNA): TGTGCCAGCAGAAAAATTCCAGGGGACTCGACTGAAGCTTTCTTT. Residues: CASRKIPGDSTEAFF.

The chain links TRBV27 to TRBJ1-3; perhaps TRBD1 as D (5 bases). Trimming cost V 6 bases and J 4 bases, with 10 bases left between them. The germline V gene has CDR1 MNHEY and CDR2 SMNVEV (reference sequence). CDR3 length: 13 residues. CDR3 loop: CASSQGGGNTIYF. DNA of the CDR3: TGTGCCAGCAGCCAGGGTGGAGGAAACACCATATATTTT.

This clone has a single count. The genes are TRBV18 and TRBJ1-2; D is unresolved. This CDR3 has 14 amino acids. V lost 3 bases to trimming and J lost 8 bases, with 16 bases between them. Germline assignment: CDR1 KGHSH and CDR2 LQKENI. The CDR3 loop reads CASSPRSEAHGYTF. CDR3 sequence (DNA): TGTGCCAGCTCACCCCGAAGTGAGGCGCACGGCTACACCTTC.

The J gene is TRBJ2-3, the V gene TRBV12-3 or TRBV12-4; D remains unclear. Trimming removed 6 bases from V and 2 bases from J, with 3 bases in between. The CDR3 covers 11 residues. The CDR3 here is CASRTTDTQYF. The DNA of the CDR3 is TGTGCCAGCAGAACCACAGATACGCAGTATTTT.

The chain carries TRBV7-9 and TRBJ2-7; D gene unclear. Germline values: CDR1 SEHNR, CDR2 FQNEAQ (reference sequence). V lost 5 bases and J lost 2, with 16 bases in between. The CDR3 contains 15 residues. This CDR3 is CASSHSLGNPYEQYF. The CDR3 DNA follows: TGTGCCAGCAGCCACTCCTTGGGGAATCCCTACGAGCAGTACTTC.

The V call is TRBV7-3, the J call TRBJ2-7; D remains ambiguous. The germline V and J ends were trimmed by 1 base and 4 bases, with 14 bases remaining between them. CDR1 and CDR2 from the germline V gene are SGHTA and FQGTGA. This CDR3 has 15 residues. CDR3 bases: TGTGCCAGCAGCTTAAAGGGCACGGGTGGATACGAGCAGTACTTC. As protein: CASSLKGTGGYEQYF.

The V gene is TRBV24-1, the J gene TRBJ1-2; a possible D gene is TRBD1 (6 bases). The V and J ends lost 10 bases and 2 bases respectively, with 13 bases between them. CDR1 is KGHDR and CDR2 is SFDVKD in the germline V gene. The CDR3 covers 13 residues. The CDR3 nucleotides read TGTGCCACTCAACTGGGGGCGAACTATGGCTACACCTTC. Its protein product is CATQLGANYGYTF.

V usage is TRBV7-2 and J usage is TRBJ1-3, with 7 bases that match TRBD1. CDR1 and CDR2 (germline): SGHTA, FQGNSA. This CDR3 is built from 15 residues. Germline trimming cut 6 bases from V and 2 bases from J; bases unmatched to any gene: 7. The CDR3 DNA follows: TGTGCCAGCAGTAAACCGACAGGGACTGGAAACACCATATATTTT. Protein sequence: CASSKPTGTGNTIYF.

This chain joins TRBV28 and TRBJ1-2; weak D call: TRBD1 (6 bases). Germline CDR1 MDHEN, CDR2 SYDVKM. This CDR3 has 12 residues. Trimming left V 6 bases short and J 8 bases short, with 13 bases between. DNA for the CDR3: TGTGCCAGCAGGCGTACAGGGTACGGCTACACCTTC. It yields the protein CASRRTGYGYTF.

The chain uses TRBV4-1 and TRBJ2-2; no firm D call. The germline V and J ends were trimmed by 4 bases and 2 bases, with 14 bases remaining between them. Germline assignment: CDR1 MGHRA and CDR2 YSYEKL. The CDR3 loop spans 16 amino acids. Here the CDR3 DNA reads TGCGCCAGCAGCCTTTCTAGGGCCGCTAACACCGGGGAGCTGTTTTTT. It encodes CASSLSRAANTGELFF.

Only one count was recorded for this clone. This rearrangement joins TRBV11-3 to TRBJ2-7; D could derive from TRBD1 or TRBD2 (6 bases each). Trimming left V 5 bases short and J 5 bases short, with 16 bases between. Germline assignment: CDR1 SGHNT and CDR2 YENEEA. The CDR3 spans 14 residues. The CDR3 coding sequence is TGTGCCAGCAGCCGCGGAGGGGGTATCCACGAGCAGTACTTC. It is translated as CASSRGGGIHEQYF.

In this sample, this clone turned up once. The CDR3 spells CASSEQPNYEQYF. The CDR3 region has the DNA TGCGCCAGCAGTGAGCAGCCGAACTACGAGCAGTACTTC. This sequence joins TRBV10-1 and TRBJ2-7; unclear D gene. CDR1 is WNHNN and CDR2 is SYGVQD in the germline V gene (reference sequence). The ends were cut back, 2 bases at V and 3 bases at J, with 8 bases in the middle. The CDR3 runs 13 residues.

In DNA, the CDR3 is TGTGCCAGCAGCACAGGAGAATATCAGCCCCAGCATTTT. It specifies CASSTGEYQPQHF. V gene TRBV12-3 or TRBV12-4 combines with J gene TRBJ1-5, with a possible D match to TRBD1 (5 bases). Trimming left V 6 bases short and J 5 bases short, with 11 bases between. The CDR3 is 13 amino acids.

This chain uses TRBV29-1 with TRBJ1-1, with no clear D. The CDR3 loop spans 12 amino acids. Trimming removed 3 bases from V and 6 bases from J, with 11 bases in between. Germline V lookup: CDR1 SQVTM, CDR2 ANQGSEA. CDR3 region: CSVDRLGSEAFF. The CDR3 bases are TGCAGCGTTGATCGATTAGGGTCTGAAGCTTTCTTT.

The chain is built from TRBV20-1 and TRBJ1-2; D is perhaps TRBD1 (6 bases). From germline, CDR1 is DFQATT and CDR2 SNEGSKA (reference sequence). Between the trimmed V and J ends, which lost 2 bases and 6 bases, there was a span of 7 bases. The CDR3 is made up of 11 amino acids. The CDR3 nucleotides are TGCAGTGCTAGAAGGGGGAATGGCTACACCTTC. It encodes CSARRGNGYTF.

The chain uses TRBV19 and TRBJ1-5; possibly TRBD1 for D (6 bases). Per germline, CDR1 LNHDA and CDR2 SQIVND (reference sequence). V gave up 2 bases and J gave up 5 bases, with 10 bases separating them. The CDR3 consists of 14 residues. CDR3 sequence: CASSIRQAYQPQHF. As DNA, the CDR3 is TGTGCCAGTAGTATACGACAGGCCTATCAGCCCCAGCATTTT. Combining the CDR3 with reference TRBV19 and TRBJ1-5 gives the whole variable domain DGGITQSPKYLFRKEGQNVTLSCEQNLNHDAMYWYRQDPGQGLRLIYYSQIVNDFQKGDIAEGYSVSREKKESFPLTVTSAQKNPTAFYLCASSIRQAYQPQHFGDGTRLSIL.